Listed here are 17 T cell receptor beta chains from one sample, sequenced in a study of cytomegalovirus exposure and HLA in healthy donors. 13 Jbeta primers and 60 Vbeta primers were used for the PCR. The protocol was immunoSEQ multiplex PCR, while the TCRdb copy is restricted to in-frame clones and leaves out a portion. This sample has some 130,000 clones, with nearly 85% found just once. The material sequenced was PBMCs. The source of these receptors is a boy younger than 18 in good health and CMV-seronegative.

The rearrangement joins TRBV5-4 to TRBJ2-2, with unresolved D. With 0 bases removed from V and 0 bases from J, the gap between germline ends came to 9 bases. CDR1 and CDR2 from the germline V gene are SGHNT and YYREEE (reference sequence). The length of the CDR3 is 16 residues. The CDR3 DNA sequence: TGTGCCAGCAGCTTGGCGCAGGCTTCGAACACCGGGGAGCTGTTTTTT. The encoded protein is CASSLAQASNTGELFF.

The chain carries TRBV27 and TRBJ2-2, with D possibly being TRBD2 (5 bases). Trimming cost V 2 bases and J 4 bases, with 8 bases left between them. The length of the CDR3 is 14 residues. The V gene's germline CDR1 is MNHEY and CDR2 SMNVEV (reference sequence). The CDR3 is CASSLDYLTGELFF. The CDR3 region has the DNA TGTGCCAGCAGTTTAGACTATCTCACCGGGGAGCTGTTTTTT.

This clone occurred once. The chain combines TRBV4-1 with TRBJ2-7; TRBD1 matches 9 bases. CDR3 length: 16 amino acids. Losses at the gene ends were 0 bases for V and 1 base for J; bases not matched to a gene: 4. Germline V gives CDR1 MGHRA, CDR2 YSYEKL. CDR3 region: CASSQEGTGTSYEQYF. CDR3 in DNA: TGCGCCAGCAGCCAAGAGGGGACAGGGACGTCCTACGAGCAGTACTTC.

The V call is TRBV5-1, the J call TRBJ2-7; D gene unclear. The germline V gene encodes CDR1 SGHRS and CDR2 YFSETQ. Between the trimmed V and J ends, which lost 0 bases and 4 bases, there was a span of 8 bases. The CDR3 covers 13 residues. The CDR3 sequence: CASSLGARYEQYF. The CDR3 nucleotides are TGCGCCAGCAGCTTGGGGGCGCGTTACGAGCAGTACTTC.

This rearrangement joins TRBV19 to TRBJ2-1; the D gene is possibly TRBD1 (6 bases). The length of the CDR3 is 12 residues. V lost 6 bases and J 9 bases, leaving 12 bases between the germline ends. Looked up from germline, CDR1 is LNHDA and CDR2 is SQIVND (reference sequence). The CDR3 coding sequence is TGTGCCAGTAGCACAACAGGGATTGAGCAGTTCTTC. Protein: CASSTTGIEQFF.

This clone was found a few times. V is TRBV5-1 and J is TRBJ2-1; 7 bases map to TRBD2. This CDR3 comprises 16 residues. Per germline, CDR1 SGHRS and CDR2 YFSETQ. With 0 bases clipped from V and 8 bases from J, the junction kept 11 bases outside the gene matches. In DNA, the CDR3 is TGCGCCAGCAGCTTGGAGGCAGAGACTAGCAGCCATGAGCAGTTCTTC. Residues: CASSLEAETSSHEQFF. Using reference TRBV5-1 and TRBJ2-1 for the parts outside the CDR3, the full variable domain is KAGVTQTPRYLIKTRGQQVTLSCSPISGHRSVSWYQQTPGQGLQFLFEYFSETQRNKGNFPGRFSGRQFSNSRSEMNVSTLELGDSALYLCASSLEAETSSHEQFFGPGTRLTVL.

This chain connects TRBV7-2 to TRBJ1-4, with TRBD1 matching 8 bases. CDR3 length equals 14 residues. J lost 8 bases, V lost 5 bases, and 7 bases had no gene match. In germline, CDR1 is SGHTA, CDR2 FQGNSA. CDR3 amino acids: CASSLLQGGEKLFF. DNA for the CDR3: TGTGCCAGCAGCCTCTTACAGGGGGGGGAAAAACTGTTTTTT.

The V and J genes are TRBV14 and TRBJ2-7, with D possibly being TRBD2 (5 bases). Deletions cut 7 bases from V and 3 bases from J, with 10 bases between. Germline V gene data show CDR1 as SGHDN and CDR2 as FVKESK. The CDR3 consists of 12 residues. CDR3 nucleotides: TGTGCCAGCATCCCCGACTACTACGAGCAGTACTTC. Protein: CASIPDYYEQYF.

The CDR3 region has the DNA TGTGCCAGCAGCCCATTGACTGTTAGCCGAGGGGATACGCAGTATTTT. This codes for CASSPLTVSRGDTQYF. The gene calls are TRBV7-6 and TRBJ2-3, with D tentatively TRBD2 (5 bases). The CDR3 contains 16 residues. Germline V gene sequence: CDR1 SGHVS, CDR2 FNYEAQ. The ends were cut back, 5 bases at V and 6 bases at J, with 21 bases in the middle.

This sequence joins TRBV5-4 and TRBJ2-3; unclear D gene. Trimming pared 4 bases from V and 0 bases from J, leaving 6 bases between. Germline V gene lookup returns CDR1 SGHNT and CDR2 YYREEE (reference sequence). The CDR3 has 13 residues. CDR3 DNA: TGTGCCAGCAGCCGGCGGAGCACAGATACGCAGTATTTT. This gives the protein CASSRRSTDTQYF.

V and J are TRBV30 and TRBJ2-1; the match to TRBD2 covers 8 bases. Germline loops: CDR1 GTSNPN, CDR2 SVGIG (reference sequence). V lost 2 bases and J lost 8; bases outside the gene matches: 14. The length of the CDR3 is 16 residues. The CDR3 sequence: CAWSHEAGAVLDEQFF. The DNA for the CDR3 is TGTGCCTGGAGTCACGAAGCGGGAGCGGTTTTGGATGAGCAGTTCTTC.

The chain combines TRBV15 with TRBJ2-7; 8 nucleotides line up with TRBD2. Per germline, CDR1 LNHNV and CDR2 YYDKDF (reference sequence). The CDR3 is 14 amino acids. V trimming: 0 bases; J trimming: 4 bases; junction bases outside the gene matches: 2. The chain's CDR3 is CATSRETSGYEQYF. CDR3 DNA: TGTGCCACCAGCAGAGAAACTAGCGGATACGAGCAGTACTTC.

The chain carries TRBV27 and TRBJ2-1; weak D call: TRBD2 (6 bases). Germline V gives CDR1 MNHEY, CDR2 SMNVEV (reference sequence). The CDR3 extends over 16 amino acids. V lost 2 bases and J 10 bases, leaving 21 bases between the germline ends. The CDR3 region has the DNA TGTGCCAGCAGTTTACGGGCGGGGACGGATAGAGGCGAGCAGTTCTTC. It translates to CASSLRAGTDRGEQFF.

The chain couples TRBV4-2 to TRBJ2-1, with D perhaps matching TRBD1 (5 bases). The length of the CDR3 is 11 residues. The V gene lost 5 bases and the J gene lost 8 bases, with 7 bases spanning the gap. Per the germline V gene, CDR1 is LGHNA and CDR2 is YNFKEQ. DNA for the CDR3: TGTGCCAGCAGCAGGGGCGATGAGCAGTTCTTC. Translation gives CASSRGDEQFF.

The chain links TRBV6-6 to TRBJ1-3; possible D gene TRBD1, 6 bases. The CDR3 is 15 residues long. The germline V and J ends were trimmed by 6 bases and 0 bases, with 12 bases remaining between them. Germline CDR1 and CDR2: MNHNY and SVGAGI (reference sequence). CDR3 sequence: CASSQQGYSGNTIYF. The CDR3 region has the DNA TGTGCCAGCAGCCAACAGGGTTACTCTGGAAACACCATATATTTT.

The chain has TRBV9 and TRBJ1-1, with TRBD1 matching over 9 bases. The CDR3 loop spans 14 amino acids. CDR1 SGDLS and CDR2 YYNGEE come from the germline V gene. The V gene end was trimmed by 5 bases and the J gene end by 3 bases; junction bases not matched to a gene: 5. The CDR3 DNA reads TGTGCCAGCAGTGGACAGGGGTGGGACACTGAAGCTTTCTTT. Translation: CASSGQGWDTEAFF.

The chain uses TRBV5-4 and TRBJ2-3; D may be TRBD1 (6 bases). The CDR3 is made up of 14 amino acids. Trimming stripped 2 bases from V and 6 bases from J, with 13 bases between. Germline V gives CDR1 SGHNT, CDR2 YYREEE (reference sequence). The CDR3 DNA is TGTGCCAGCAGCTTTCAGGGGCGTGAGGATACGCAGTATTTT. Translated: CASSFQGREDTQYF.